Listed below are T cell receptor beta chains from one sample, sequenced in a study of cytomegalovirus exposure and HLA in healthy donors. Measured with immunoSEQ multiplex PCR; TCRdb has only the in-frame clones, and not every one. Of roughly 160,000 clones listed, approximately 77% are singletons. The sample taken for sequencing was PBMCs. The origin of the receptors is a man aged 30 to 39 in good health and CMV-seropositive. CDR3s include the opening cysteine and the closing phenylalanine or tryptophan. A D gene is named only where the DNA matches it firmly. Where a row states a size, it is once, few, many or the class of an expanded clone; other rows omit it.

j_gene: TRBJ2-3
abundance: -
d_gene: TRBD2
len: 22
v_gene: TRBV30
CDR3nt: TGTGCCTGGTACGCCTCCGGGACACATCTAGCGGGGGGGCCCTATAGCACAGATACGCAGTATTTT
CDR3aa: CAWYASGTHLAGGPYSTDTQYF

j_gene: TRBJ1-5
abundance: -
d_gene: -
len: 14
v_gene: TRBV7-2
CDR3nt: TGTGCCAGCAGCCCCGACGGGGTAAATCAGCCCCAGCATTTT
CDR3aa: CASSPDGVNQPQHF

j_gene: TRBJ2-1
abundance: -
d_gene: TRBD2
len: 15
v_gene: TRBV28
CDR3nt: TGTGCCAGCGGACCAGCGGGGGAAACCTACAATGAGCAGTTCTTC
CDR3aa: CASGPAGETYNEQFF

j_gene: TRBJ2-1
abundance: once
d_gene: TRBD2
len: 16
v_gene: TRBV7-2
CDR3nt: TGTGCCAGCAGCATCTGGGGGGGAAGCTCCTACAATGAGCAGTTCTTC
CDR3aa: CASSIWGGSSYNEQFF

j_gene: TRBJ1-1
abundance: -
d_gene: TRBD1
len: 14
v_gene: TRBV2
CDR3nt: TGTGCCAGCAGTACACAGGGGAGAGGTACTGAAGCTTTCTTT
CDR3aa: CASSTQGRGTEAFF

j_gene: TRBJ1-5
abundance: -
d_gene: -
len: 19
v_gene: TRBV28
CDR3nt: TGTGCCAGCAGTTTATACTTTTCTTTGGCAAGCTTGGAGTCTCAGCCCCAGCATTTT
CDR3aa: CASSLYFSLASLESQPQHF

j_gene: TRBJ2-7
abundance: -
d_gene: -
len: 15
v_gene: TRBV9
CDR3nt: TGTGCCAGCAGCGCAGGGGGGACAGAATCCTACGAGCAGTACTTC
CDR3aa: CASSAGGTESYEQYF

j_gene: TRBJ1-5
abundance: -
d_gene: TRBD1
len: 14
v_gene: TRBV9
CDR3nt: TGTGCCAGCAGCGCCGGACAGGGGAATCAGCCCCAGCATTTT
CDR3aa: CASSAGQGNQPQHF

j_gene: TRBJ1-2
abundance: -
d_gene: -
len: 12
v_gene: TRBV30
CDR3nt: TGTGCCTGGAGTTGGAGCGGGTATGGCTACACCTTC
CDR3aa: CAWSWSGYGYTF

j_gene: TRBJ1-5
abundance: -
d_gene: TRBD1
len: 16
v_gene: TRBV7-9
CDR3nt: TGTGCCAGCAGTTTAGGGGGGACAGGGGGCGAACAGCCCCAGCATTTT
CDR3aa: CASSLGGTGGEQPQHF

j_gene: TRBJ2-7
abundance: -
d_gene: TRBD2
len: 19
v_gene: TRBV10-2
CDR3nt: TGCGCCAGCAGTGATTGGTCGGGACTAGCGGGGGGTAGCTCCTACGAGCAGTACTTC
CDR3aa: CASSDWSGLAGGSSYEQYF

j_gene: TRBJ2-1
abundance: once
d_gene: -
len: 12
v_gene: TRBV7-2
CDR3nt: TGTGCCAGCAGGTTCTACTACAATGAGCAGTTCTTC
CDR3aa: CASRFYYNEQFF

j_gene: TRBJ2-7
abundance: -
d_gene: -
len: 13
v_gene: TRBV10-3
CDR3nt: TGTGCCATCAGCTACAGGGACTCCTACGAGCAGTACTTC
CDR3aa: CAISYRDSYEQYF

j_gene: TRBJ2-4
abundance: few
d_gene: -
len: 12
v_gene: TRBV30
CDR3nt: TGTGCCTGGAGTGTAGAGGGAGACATTCAGTACTTC
CDR3aa: CAWSVEGDIQYF

j_gene: TRBJ2-3
abundance: -
d_gene: TRBD2
len: 15
v_gene: TRBV4-1
CDR3nt: TGCGCCAGCAGCCAAGCTAGCGGGGGGGCAGATACGCAGTATTTT
CDR3aa: CASSQASGGADTQYF